These 11 T cell receptor beta chains originate from one sample sequenced in a study of type 1 regulatory T cells. TCRdb processed the reads anew with MiXCR; each CDR3 protein has one entry. This table holds 80,000 to 100,000 distinct CDR3 sequences, roughly 31% found once. The sample comprised CD4+ T cells, either the whole sample or a sorted fraction (not recorded which). Receptors originate from a human donor in good health.

In its sample, this clonotype was seen a few times. This chain connects TRBV28 to TRBJ2-5; D is possibly TRBD2 (6 bases). The V and J ends lost 6 bases and 5 bases respectively, with 16 bases between them. The CDR3 runs 14 residues. Germline-derived CDR1 and CDR2 are MDHEN and SYDVKM. For the CDR3, the DNA is TGTGCCAGCAGCCAGGGCGGGGTTGCGGAGACCCAGTACTTC. Its translation: CASSQGGVAETQYF.

The V gene is TRBV5-1, the J gene TRBJ2-1; 8 bases align to TRBD2. The J segment lost 8 bases and the V segment lost 7 bases, leaving 11 bases of the junction unmatched. Germline V lookup: CDR1 SGHRS, CDR2 YFSETQ. The CDR3 is made up of 14 amino acids. CDR3 in amino acids: CASGGAGAGDEQFF. The CDR3 DNA reads TGCGCCAGCGGGGGAGCGGGAGCGGGCGATGAGCAGTTCTTC.

This chain joins TRBV20-1 and TRBJ2-7; 9 nucleotides line up with TRBD1. The V segment lost 4 bases and the J segment 0 bases; nucleotides outside the gene matches: 16. Germline V gene sequence: CDR1 DFQATT, CDR2 SNEGSKA (reference sequence). The CDR3 sequence is 18 residues long. This CDR3 is CSAKPGQGDTVSSYEQYF. The CDR3 DNA reads as TGCAGTGCTAAGCCGGGACAGGGTGATACCGTTAGCTCCTACGAGCAGTACTTC.

The rearrangement uses TRBV7-2 and TRBJ2-1, with 7 nucleotides matching TRBD2. Germline V gene lookup returns CDR1 SGHTA and CDR2 FQGNSA. Unmatched junction bases numbered 14, after V lost 3 bases and J lost 9 bases. The CDR3 loop spans 16 amino acids. The CDR3 spells CASSLSGGSGWGEQFF. The CDR3, as DNA: TGTGCCAGCAGCTTGAGTGGCGGGAGTGGGTGGGGTGAGCAGTTCTTC.

This chain uses TRBV15 with TRBJ2-3, with TRBD2 identical over 12 bases. Germline assignment: CDR1 LNHNV and CDR2 YYDKDF (reference sequence). The CDR3 consists of 16 residues. Trimming removed 2 bases from V and 3 bases from J; junction bases left unmatched: 3. The CDR3 sequence: CATSRRTSGKTDTQYF. CDR3 nucleotide sequence: TGTGCCACCAGCAGACGGACTAGCGGGAAGACAGATACGCAGTATTTT.

The chain combines TRBV7-9 with TRBJ2-7, with 8 bases that match TRBD1. The CDR3 consists of 17 residues. Germline trimming cut 5 bases from V and 4 bases from J; bases unmatched to any gene: 16. In germline, CDR1 is SEHNR, CDR2 FQNEAQ (reference sequence). CDR3 sequence (DNA): TGTGCCAGCAGCCCAGGACGCGACAGGGGCGGAAGGTACGAGCAGTACTTC. Translation: CASSPGRDRGGRYEQYF.

V usage is TRBV12-3 or TRBV12-4 and J usage is TRBJ2-1, with D perhaps assigned TRBD1 or TRBD2 (6 bases each). The CDR3 covers 13 residues. The V gene lost 1 base and the J gene lost 8 bases, with 9 bases spanning the gap. The chain's CDR3 is CASSLVGGDEQFF. The CDR3 DNA reads TGTGCCAGCAGTTTAGTGGGGGGCGATGAGCAGTTCTTC.

The V call is TRBV3-1, the J call TRBJ2-1; TRBD2 agrees at 8 bases. J was trimmed by 7 bases and V by 3 bases; bases with no gene match: 14. The CDR3 consists of 17 residues. CDR1 and CDR2 (germline): LGHDT, YNNKEL (reference sequence). CDR3 nucleotide sequence: TGTGCCAGCAGCCACAATGAGCGGGAGAATGTAAAAAATGAGCAGTTCTTC. Its protein is CASSHNERENVKNEQFF.

The genes are TRBV5-4 and TRBJ2-1; D perhaps matches TRBD2 (6 bases). CDR1 is SGHNT and CDR2 is YYREEE in the germline V gene (reference sequence). The CDR3 totals 14 residues. V was trimmed by 0 bases and J by 5 bases, leaving 9 bases between them. The CDR3 sequence is CASSLGSGDNEQFF. The CDR3 coding sequence is TGTGCCAGCAGCTTGGGTAGCGGAGACAATGAGCAGTTCTTC.

This clonotype was detected only a few times. V gene TRBV6-5 combines with J gene TRBJ1-2; a possible D gene is TRBD1 (6 bases). V lost 8 bases and J lost 0, with 13 bases in between. The CDR3 has 14 amino acids. Germline CDR1 reads MNHEY; CDR2 reads SVGAGI. CDR3 protein: CASHFKGANYGYTF. CDR3 nucleotide sequence: TGTGCCAGCCACTTTAAGGGGGCTAACTATGGCTACACCTTC.

This sequence joins TRBV18 and TRBJ2-1; the D is unclear. Trimming took 0 bases from V and 6 from J, leaving 9 bases between them. The CDR3 length is 14 residues. Germline assignment: CDR1 KGHSH and CDR2 LQKENI. CDR3 sequence: CASSPPDPANEQFF. CDR3 nucleotides: TGTGCCAGCTCACCACCGGACCCGGCCAATGAGCAGTTCTTC.